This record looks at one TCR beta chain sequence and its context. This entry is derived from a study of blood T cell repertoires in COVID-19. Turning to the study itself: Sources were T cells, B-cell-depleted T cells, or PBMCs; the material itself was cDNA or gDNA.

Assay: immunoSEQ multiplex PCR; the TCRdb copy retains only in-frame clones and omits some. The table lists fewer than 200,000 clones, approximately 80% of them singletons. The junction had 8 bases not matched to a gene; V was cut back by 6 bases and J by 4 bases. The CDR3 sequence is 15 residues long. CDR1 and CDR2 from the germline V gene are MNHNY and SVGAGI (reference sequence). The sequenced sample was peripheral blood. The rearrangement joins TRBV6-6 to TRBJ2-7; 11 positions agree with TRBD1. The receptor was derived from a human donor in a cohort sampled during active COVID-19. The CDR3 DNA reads TGTGCCAGCAGCCCTAGGGGGACAGGGGGTTACGAGCAGTACTTC. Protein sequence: CASSPRGTGGYEQYF.